A selection of T cell receptor beta chains follows, all from one sample in a study of blood T cell repertoires in COVID-19. Sequencing used immunoSEQ multiplex PCR; TCRdb keeps in-frame clones, though not all of them. Of 150,000 to 200,000 clones listed, approximately 87% are singletons. Sequencing input: peripheral blood. These receptors all come from a woman between 18 and 30 years old who had recovered from COVID-19. Both conserved end residues are trimmed from each CDR3. Each record gives: J gene, V gene, CDR3 protein.

>TRBJ2-4|TRBV9
ASSVGTGENIQY
>TRBJ2-2|TRBV7-2
ASSFMSESGELF
>TRBJ1-5|TRBV7-9
ASSLITGVGNQPQH
>TRBJ1-2|TRBV7-2
ASSPTGGASNYGYT
>TRBJ2-1|TRBV4-2
ASSQDLSGSSYNEQF
>TRBJ2-3|TRBV11-2
ASSFLLAGAPDTQY
>TRBJ2-1|TRBV10-3
AISESMGGSYNEQF
>TRBJ2-5|TRBV9
ASSPSPSGETQY
>TRBJ2-3|TRBV15
ATSRMTSPGADTQY
>TRBJ2-1|TRBV9
ASSVATSGRTYNEQF
>TRBJ2-5|TRBV2
ASISRTGKGETQY
>TRBJ1-1|TRBV19
AFRAGLNTEAF
>TRBJ2-2|TRBV4-3
ASSQDVGGGTPNTGELF
>TRBJ1-6|TRBV3-1/TRBV3-2
ASSQEGTAYNSPLH
>TRBJ1-2|TRBV7-9
ASSSAGTTNGYT
>TRBJ1-6|TRBV27
ASSIRQGPYNSPLH
>TRBJ2-1|TRBV5-6
ASSLFRTSSYNEQF
>TRBJ1-3|TRBV4-3
ASSRGSTGAGNTIY
>TRBJ2-1|TRBV7-9
ASSKLAGGWDEQF
>TRBJ1-4|TRBV6-2/TRBV6-3
ASSSGGSREKLF
>TRBJ2-3|TRBV3-1/TRBV3-2
ASTEATSATDTQY
>TRBJ2-7|TRBV15
ATSGHRFPTRNEQY
>TRBJ1-3|TRBV5-1
ASSPEPGGVGNTIY
>TRBJ1-6|TRBV10-3
AISDGAGNSPLH
>TRBJ1-3|TRBV3-1/TRBV3-2
ASSQAGGGGNTIY
>TRBJ1-5|TRBV5-6
ASSKTYQPQH
>TRBJ1-1|TRBV18
ASSPLIYGANTEAF
>TRBJ2-3|TRBV13
ASSLGGRDTDTQY
>TRBJ1-1|TRBV29-1
SVPRDRNTEAF
>TRBJ1-1|TRBV10-3
AISVTEDTEAF
>TRBJ2-3|TRBV5-5
ASSWVGSVDTQY
>TRBJ1-2|TRBV19
ASSARANYGYT
>TRBJ2-1|TRBV30
AWSVIPGRPYNEQF
>TRBJ2-1|TRBV11-3
ASSLEDRNEQF
>TRBJ1-2|TRBV5-5
ASSLSDGNPSYGYT
>TRBJ2-3|TRBV15
ATSLTAGAVTDTQY
>TRBJ1-4|TRBV20-1
SASYEGGEFNEKLF
>TRBJ2-1|TRBV5-5
ASSLRGEQF
>TRBJ2-7|TRBV27
ASSRDLTYEQY
>TRBJ2-1|TRBV5-1
ASSLVSGGAHNEQF
>TRBJ1-2|TRBV7-9
ASSLDRVDGYT
>TRBJ2-3|TRBV5-1
ASSREGGTDTQY
>TRBJ2-2|TRBV5-1
ASAMRTGVNTGELF